A selection of T cell receptor beta chains follows, all from one sample in a study of blood T cell repertoires in COVID-19. Method: immunoSEQ multiplex PCR; TCRdb's copy keeps in-frame clones and lacks some. The sample shows fewer than 250,000 clones, roughly 81% of them seen only once. Material for sequencing was peripheral blood. All receptors come from a man aged 40-55 years with acute or convalescent COVID-19. Both conserved end residues are part of each CDR3. Each record gives: J gene, V gene, clone size, D gene, CDR3 protein, CDR3 DNA. The D gene is left open where the match is weak. Not every row has a clone size; where given, it reads once, few, many or a size class.

j_call: TRBJ2-7
v_call: TRBV7-6
clone_size: NA
d_call: TRBD1
cdr3_aa: CASSSPTLGGTGPPYEQYF
cdr3_nt: TGTGCCAGCAGCTCCCCTACCCTCGGTGGGACAGGGCCTCCGTACGAGCAGTACTTC

j_call: TRBJ2-3
v_call: TRBV12-3/TRBV12-4
clone_size: NA
d_call: TRBD1
cdr3_aa: CASRTGGANTQYF
cdr3_nt: TGTGCCAGCAGGACAGGGGGGGCCAATACGCAGTATTTT

j_call: TRBJ1-2
v_call: TRBV7-9
clone_size: NA
d_call: TRBD1
cdr3_aa: CASSSLGTAYGYTF
cdr3_nt: TGTGCCAGCAGCTCCCTAGGGACAGCCTATGGCTACACCTTC

j_call: TRBJ1-6
v_call: TRBV5-1
clone_size: NA
d_call: NA
cdr3_aa: CASSSETGNSPLHF
cdr3_nt: TGCGCCAGCAGCTCAGAGACTGGTAATTCACCCCTCCACTTT

j_call: TRBJ2-4
v_call: TRBV4-2
clone_size: NA
d_call: NA
cdr3_aa: CASSQTILGENIQYF
cdr3_nt: TGTGCCAGCAGCCAAACCATACTAGGCGAAAACATTCAGTACTTC

j_call: TRBJ1-4
v_call: TRBV4-2
clone_size: NA
d_call: NA
cdr3_aa: CASSNLDSYNEKLFF
cdr3_nt: TGTGCCAGCAGCAACCTTGACAGCTATAATGAAAAACTGTTTTTT

j_call: TRBJ1-1
v_call: TRBV12-3/TRBV12-4
clone_size: NA
d_call: NA
cdr3_aa: CASTLWTEAFF
cdr3_nt: TGTGCCAGCACCCTATGGACTGAAGCTTTCTTT

j_call: TRBJ1-1
v_call: TRBV28
clone_size: NA
d_call: NA
cdr3_aa: CASRSAGGEAFF
cdr3_nt: TGTGCCAGCAGGTCCGCGGGGGGAGAAGCTTTCTTT

j_call: TRBJ1-1
v_call: TRBV18
clone_size: NA
d_call: NA
cdr3_aa: CASSLTTGTNTEAFF
cdr3_nt: TGTGCCAGCTCACTCACAACAGGGACGAACACTGAAGCTTTCTTT

j_call: TRBJ1-6
v_call: TRBV9
clone_size: NA
d_call: NA
cdr3_aa: CASSVEGGPSYNSPLHF
cdr3_nt: TGTGCCAGCAGCGTAGAAGGGGGTCCTTCCTATAATTCACCCCTCCACTTT

j_call: TRBJ1-1
v_call: TRBV9
clone_size: NA
d_call: NA
cdr3_aa: CASSPGGRSGAFF
cdr3_nt: TGTGCCAGCAGCCCCGGAGGTCGCTCAGGAGCTTTCTTT

j_call: TRBJ2-7
v_call: TRBV3-1/TRBV3-2
clone_size: NA
d_call: TRBD2
cdr3_aa: CASSQQSVVGGEQYF
cdr3_nt: TGTGCCAGCAGCCAACAAAGCGTAGTGGGGGGGGAGCAGTACTTC

j_call: TRBJ1-4
v_call: TRBV5-1
clone_size: NA
d_call: NA
cdr3_aa: CASSPRAGRNEKLFF
cdr3_nt: TGCGCCAGCAGCCCCCGGGCGGGGCGTAATGAAAAACTGTTTTTT

j_call: TRBJ1-5
v_call: TRBV7-2
clone_size: NA
d_call: NA
cdr3_aa: CASSLSYSEEAQHF
cdr3_nt: TGTGCCAGCAGCTTGTCTTATTCGGAGGAAGCCCAGCATTTT

j_call: TRBJ2-5
v_call: TRBV15
clone_size: NA
d_call: NA
cdr3_aa: CATSRDEQGEETQYF
cdr3_nt: TGTGCCACCAGCAGAGATGAACAGGGTGAAGAGACCCAGTACTTC

j_call: TRBJ2-1
v_call: TRBV5-1
clone_size: NA
d_call: TRBD1
cdr3_aa: CASSPGQGAGEQFF
cdr3_nt: TGCGCCAGCAGCCCCGGACAGGGGGCAGGTGAGCAGTTCTTC

j_call: TRBJ1-5
v_call: TRBV6-1
clone_size: NA
d_call: NA
cdr3_aa: CASSEGSGTPGGNQPQHF
cdr3_nt: TGTGCCAGCAGTGAAGGCTCCGGAACTCCCGGGGGCAATCAGCCCCAGCATTTT

j_call: TRBJ1-2
v_call: TRBV3-1/TRBV3-2
clone_size: NA
d_call: NA
cdr3_aa: CASSPRSWDGYTF
cdr3_nt: TGTGCCAGCAGCCCGAGGTCATGGGATGGCTACACCTTC

j_call: TRBJ2-7
v_call: TRBV28
clone_size: NA
d_call: TRBD1
cdr3_aa: CASRGQGGTYEQYF
cdr3_nt: TGTGCCAGCAGGGGACAGGGGGGAACCTACGAGCAGTACTTC

j_call: TRBJ1-6
v_call: TRBV7-2
clone_size: NA
d_call: TRBD1
cdr3_aa: CASSAGTGGSPLHF
cdr3_nt: TGTGCCAGCAGCGCCGGGACAGGAGGTTCACCCCTCCACTTT

j_call: TRBJ1-2
v_call: TRBV15
clone_size: few
d_call: NA
cdr3_aa: CATSGANYGYTF
cdr3_nt: TGTGCCACCAGCGGGGCAAACTATGGCTACACCTTC

j_call: TRBJ1-2
v_call: TRBV7-8
clone_size: NA
d_call: TRBD1
cdr3_aa: CASSLRDRVGYGYTF
cdr3_nt: TGTGCCAGCAGCCTCCGGGACAGGGTGGGTTATGGCTACACCTTC

j_call: TRBJ2-7
v_call: TRBV7-6
clone_size: NA
d_call: NA
cdr3_aa: CASSSGQGAYEQYF
cdr3_nt: TGTGCCAGCAGCTCTGGACAAGGGGCCTACGAGCAGTACTTC

j_call: TRBJ1-6
v_call: TRBV2
clone_size: NA
d_call: NA
cdr3_aa: CASSDQGSYNSPLHF
cdr3_nt: TGTGCCAGCAGTGACCAGGGCTCCTATAATTCACCCCTCCACTTT

j_call: TRBJ1-5
v_call: TRBV12-2
clone_size: NA
d_call: NA
cdr3_aa: CASRLLGVQPQHF
cdr3_nt: TGTGCAAGTCGCTTATTAGGGGTGCAGCCCCAGCATTTT

j_call: TRBJ1-1
v_call: TRBV11-3
clone_size: NA
d_call: NA
cdr3_aa: CASSLSERAEAFF
cdr3_nt: TGTGCCAGCAGCTTGTCAGAGAGGGCTGAAGCTTTCTTT

j_call: TRBJ1-1
v_call: TRBV6-5
clone_size: NA
d_call: TRBD1
cdr3_aa: CASSPTGGQNTEAFF
cdr3_nt: TGTGCCAGCAGTCCTACAGGGGGCCAGAACACTGAAGCTTTCTTT

j_call: TRBJ2-7
v_call: TRBV27
clone_size: NA
d_call: NA
cdr3_aa: CASSLGAALTNEQYF
cdr3_nt: TGTGCCAGCAGTTTAGGGGCGGCTCTCACCAACGAGCAGTACTTC

j_call: TRBJ1-2
v_call: TRBV7-9
clone_size: NA
d_call: TRBD1
cdr3_aa: CASSLGGQTGYGYTF
cdr3_nt: TGTGCCAGCAGCTTAGGGGGACAGACGGGCTATGGCTACACCTTC

j_call: TRBJ1-1
v_call: TRBV6-5
clone_size: NA
d_call: TRBD1
cdr3_aa: CASRRQGLNTEAFF
cdr3_nt: TGTGCCAGCAGGCGACAGGGACTGAACACTGAAGCTTTCTTT

j_call: TRBJ2-3
v_call: TRBV10-1
clone_size: NA
d_call: NA
cdr3_aa: CASSARIRTDTQYF
cdr3_nt: TGCGCCAGCAGTGCCAGGATCCGCACAGATACGCAGTATTTT

j_call: TRBJ1-2
v_call: TRBV24-1
clone_size: NA
d_call: NA
cdr3_aa: CATSDPPREGYTF
cdr3_nt: TGTGCCACCAGTGATCCGCCGCGGGAAGGCTACACCTTC